This is a list of T cell receptor beta chains from one sample in a study of blood T cell repertoires in COVID-19. Measured with immunoSEQ multiplex PCR; TCRdb has only the in-frame clones, and not every one. Here the sample spans about 63,000 clones, 79% being singletons. The specimen was peripheral blood. The source of these receptors is a human donor in a cohort sampled during active COVID-19. Each CDR3 is given with its conserved first and last residue. The D gene is left open where the match is weak. Rows give clone size only sometimes, using once, few, many, or a class for an expanded clone.

TRBV3-1/TRBV3-2	-	-	TRBJ2-1	CASTTSLSYNEQFF	TGTGCCAGCACCACTAGTCTCTCCTACAATGAGCAGTTCTTC
TRBV5-1	TRBD2	-	TRBJ2-1	CASCSTPGLGGGNEQFF	TGCGCCAGCTGTTCTACCCCGGGACTAGGAGGGGGCAATGAGCAGTTCTTC
TRBV7-9	TRBD1	-	TRBJ1-5	CASSGQGRHQPQHF	TGTGCCAGCAGCGGACAGGGTAGGCATCAGCCCCAGCATTTT
TRBV24-1	-	-	TRBJ2-3	CATSEQGRTDTQYF	TGTGCCACCAGTGAGCAGGGGCGCACAGATACGCAGTATTTT
TRBV5-1	-	few	TRBJ2-2	CASSLARATGELFF	TGCGCCAGCAGCTTGGCGAGGGCCACCGGGGAGCTGTTTTTT
TRBV19	-	few	TRBJ1-2	CASSPRGLRVNYGYTF	TGTGCCAGTAGTCCCCGGGGACTAAGGGTAAACTATGGCTACACCTTC
TRBV4-1	TRBD1	-	TRBJ1-2	CASSQDARGTYGYTF	TGCGCCAGCAGCCAAGATGCCAGGGGGACCTATGGCTACACCTTC
TRBV6-2/TRBV6-3	TRBD2	-	TRBJ2-6	CASSPFWAGGFSGANVLTF	TGTGCCAGCAGCCCTTTTTGGGCGGGAGGATTCTCTGGGGCCAACGTCCTGACTTTC
TRBV6-5	-	-	TRBJ2-7	CASFEGAYEQYF	TGTGCCAGCTTCGAAGGGGCCTACGAGCAGTACTTC
TRBV6-5	-	-	TRBJ2-1	CASGGLQGEQFF	TGTGCCAGCGGGGGCTTACAAGGTGAGCAGTTCTTC
TRBV7-9	TRBD2	-	TRBJ2-5	CASSWGLAGETQYF	TGTGCCAGCAGCTGGGGACTAGCGGGAGAGACCCAGTACTTC
TRBV4-1	TRBD1	-	TRBJ2-1	CASSHRQGNEQFF	TGCGCCAGCAGCCATCGACAGGGCAATGAGCAGTTCTTC
TRBV11-2	-	few	TRBJ2-7	CASSSRDSTHEQYF	TGTGCCAGCAGCTCACGGGACTCAACCCACGAGCAGTACTTC
TRBV6-5	-	-	TRBJ1-5	CASSVQPQHF	TGTGCCAGCAGCGTACAGCCCCAGCATTTT
TRBV7-9	TRBD2	-	TRBJ2-7	CASSLAGGSYEQYF	TGTGCCAGCAGCTTAGCGGGAGGGTCCTACGAGCAGTACTTC
TRBV5-1	TRBD1	-	TRBJ2-3	CASSSGTALDTQYF	TGCGCCAGCAGCTCCGGGACAGCGTTAGATACGCAGTATTTT
TRBV7-9	TRBD2	-	TRBJ2-1	CASSLVVAGGEQFF	TGTGCCAGCAGCTTAGTGGTAGCGGGAGGGGAGCAGTTCTTC
TRBV12-3/TRBV12-4	-	-	TRBJ2-5	CASGSYSGSTQYF	TGTGCCAGTGGTTCCTATTCGGGTTCGACCCAGTACTTC
TRBV19	TRBD2	-	TRBJ2-7	CASSIGGGGRKVYEQYF	TGTGCCAGTAGTATAGGCGGGGGAGGGCGTAAGGTGTACGAGCAGTACTTC
TRBV5-1	-	few	TRBJ1-6	CASSLATANSPLHF	TGCGCCAGCAGCTTGGCGACAGCTAATTCACCCCTCCACTTT
TRBV5-1	TRBD2	-	TRBJ2-1	CASSRTSGAGRQFF	TGCGCCAGCAGCCGGACTAGCGGGGCCGGGCGGCAGTTCTTC
TRBV19	-	-	TRBJ2-3	CASSPSRTGRGTDTQYF	TGTGCCAGTAGTCCCTCACGGACAGGGAGGGGCACAGATACGCAGTATTTT
TRBV14	-	-	TRBJ2-5	CASSQKGATYEYQETQYF	TGTGCCAGCAGCCAGAAAGGGGCGACCTATGAGTACCAAGAGACCCAGTACTTC
TRBV28	TRBD2	once	TRBJ2-7	CASTPGGVEAAYEQYF	TGTGCCAGCACGCCGGGGGGGGTAGAGGCAGCCTACGAGCAGTACTTC
TRBV27	-	-	TRBJ2-3	CASRSSTGDTQYF	TGTGCCAGCAGATCCTCCACGGGAGATACGCAGTATTTT
TRBV5-1	-	-	TRBJ2-6	CASSGQFRSGANVLTF	TGCGCCAGCAGCGGACAGTTTCGCTCTGGGGCCAACGTCCTGACTTTC
TRBV24-1	TRBD1	-	TRBJ2-7	CATSDPDRDPLGEQYF	TGTGCCACCAGTGACCCTGACAGGGATCCTCTTGGAGAGCAGTACTTC
TRBV25-1	TRBD1	-	TRBJ1-5	CASSETGRGQPQHF	TGTGCCAGCAGTGAGACAGGGAGAGGTCAGCCCCAGCATTTT
TRBV6-6	-	few	TRBJ1-2	CASSHTGMTGLGYTF	TGTGCCAGCAGTCACACGGGGATGACAGGACTTGGCTACACCTTC